The present entry profiles one TCR beta chain with its context. The sample comes from a study of blood T cell repertoires in COVID-19. On the study more broadly: Samples came from the United States, Italy and Spain, spanning acute and convalescent COVID-19. Sources were T cells, B-cell-depleted T cells, or PBMCs; the material itself was cDNA or gDNA.

Per the study methods: Reference gene primer amplification yielded estimated nucleated cell counts. TCRdb's copy holds only in-frame clones and misses some; the assay was immunoSEQ multiplex PCR. V and J calls and clone size come straight from that table; D and trimming were deduced from the DNA. The repertoire holds 170,000 or so clones, over 90% seen once, with 0.45% to 0.65% in the top ten. The TCR was taken from a man aged 50 or older with acute or convalescent COVID-19. Material for sequencing was peripheral blood.

The CDR3 region is CASSTSGTGSYTF. DNA for the CDR3: TGTGCCAGCAGCACCTCCGGGACAGGGAGCTACACCTTC. The rearrangement joins TRBV7-9 to TRBJ1-2, with 9 positions matching TRBD1. Losses at the gene ends were 5 bases for V and 9 bases for J; bases not matched to a gene: 7. The CDR3 loop spans 13 amino acids. CDR1 and CDR2 (germline): SEHNR, FQNEAQ (reference sequence).